Included here is one T cell receptor (beta chain) sequence, with context. This specimen belongs to a study of control samples from healthy donors and cancer patients. Method: immunoSEQ multiplex PCR; TCRdb's copy keeps in-frame clones and lacks some. Among 100,000 to 150,000 clones listed, 92% were seen once. This TCR derives from a man at least 80 years old with head and neck cancer. The sequencing sample was made of PBMCs.

The CDR3 is CASSYSWSGGLSYNEQFF. In DNA, the CDR3 is TGTGCCAGCAGTTACTCTTGGTCAGGGGGACTATCCTACAATGAGCAGTTCTTC. The genes are TRBV6-2 or TRBV6-3 and TRBJ2-1; D possibly uses TRBD1 or TRBD2 (7 bases each). CDR1 and CDR2 (germline): MNHEY, SVGEGT. V shed 0 bases and J shed 1 base, with 16 bases lying between them. This CDR3 comprises 18 residues.